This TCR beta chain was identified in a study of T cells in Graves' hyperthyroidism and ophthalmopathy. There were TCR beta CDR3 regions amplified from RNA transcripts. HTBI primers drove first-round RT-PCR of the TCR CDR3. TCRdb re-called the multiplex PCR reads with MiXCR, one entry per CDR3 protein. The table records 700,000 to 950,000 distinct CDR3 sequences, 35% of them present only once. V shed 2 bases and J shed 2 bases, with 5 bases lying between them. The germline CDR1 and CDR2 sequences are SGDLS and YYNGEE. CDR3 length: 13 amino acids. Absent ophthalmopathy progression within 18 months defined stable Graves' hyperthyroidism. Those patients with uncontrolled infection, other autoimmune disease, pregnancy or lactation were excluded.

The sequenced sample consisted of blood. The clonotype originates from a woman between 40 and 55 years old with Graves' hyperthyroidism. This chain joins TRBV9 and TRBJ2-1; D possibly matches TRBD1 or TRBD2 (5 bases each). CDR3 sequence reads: CASSVGAYNEQFF. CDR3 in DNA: TGTGCCAGCAGCGTGGGGGCCTACAATGAGCAGTTCTTC.